One and the same sample provided the 30 T cell receptor beta chains below, sequenced in a study of cytomegalovirus exposure and HLA in healthy donors. Primers: 60 Vbeta forward and 13 Jbeta reverse. Some clones are missing from TCRdb's copy, which holds only in-frame ones; the method was immunoSEQ multiplex PCR. The repertoire holds around 97,000 clones, with approximately 9% as singletons. Sequenced input: PBMCs. The receptors come from a man in his fifties or sixties in good health and CMV-seropositive.

In this sample, this clone is medium-sized. V and J are TRBV6-5 and TRBJ2-3, with TRBD2 matching over 10 bases. The CDR3 consists of 14 residues. J lost 5 bases, V lost 5 bases, and 4 bases had no gene match. CDR1 is MNHEY, CDR2 SVGAGI, per germline. The chain's CDR3 is CASSLAGAGDTQYF. For the CDR3, the DNA is TGTGCCAGCAGTCTAGCGGGAGCGGGAGATACGCAGTATTTT.

The genes are TRBV25-1 and TRBJ1-2, with D unclear. Looked up from germline, CDR1 is MGHDK and CDR2 is SYGVNS. The V end was cut by 2 bases, the J end by 2 bases, with 15 bases between. This CDR3 comprises 16 residues. As DNA, the CDR3 is TGTGCCAGCAGTGAAGGTTGGGAGGGTTTAAACTATGGCTACACCTTC. It is translated as CASSEGWEGLNYGYTF.

This clone was observed a handful of times. The chain employs TRBV6-1 and TRBJ2-3; D not certain. CDR3 size: 17 residues. Germline assignment: CDR1 MNHNS and CDR2 SASEGT. Trimming took 3 bases from V and 1 from J, leaving 17 bases between them. DNA of the CDR3: TGTGCCAGCAGTGACAACGAGAGGCTGGGTCGCACAGATACGCAGTATTTT. Protein: CASSDNERLGRTDTQYF.

This clone was seen only a few times. This sequence joins TRBV10-2 and TRBJ2-7, with 11 bases that match TRBD2. V shed 5 bases, J shed 3 bases, and the junction held 3 bases outside the gene matches. CDR1 is WSHSY and CDR2 is SAAADI in the germline V gene. This CDR3 is 14 amino acids long. For the CDR3, the DNA is TGCGCCAGCAGTAAGACTAGCGGGGACTACGAGCAGTACTTC. Translation gives CASSKTSGDYEQYF.

The chain links TRBV14 to TRBJ2-1, with 7 nucleotides matching TRBD2. Germline assignment: CDR1 SGHDN and CDR2 FVKESK. Trimming removed 4 bases from V and 6 bases from J; junction bases left unmatched: 3. The CDR3 is made up of 13 amino acids. The CDR3 region has the DNA TGTGCCAGCAGCCTAGCGGGTTCCAATGAGCAGTTCTTC. Protein sequence: CASSLAGSNEQFF.

This chain links TRBV30 with TRBJ1-2; D gene uncertain. The CDR3 consists of 11 residues. V lost 8 bases and J lost 8, with 15 bases in between. Germline V lookup: CDR1 GTSNPN, CDR2 SVGIG (reference sequence). DNA for the CDR3: TGTGCCCATGGGCAGGCGTTCGGCTACACCTTC. Its protein is CAHGQAFGYTF. The whole variable domain, remainder taken from reference TRBV30 and TRBJ1-2, is SQTIHQWPATLVQPVGSPLSLECTVEGTSNPNLYWYRQAAGRGLQLLFYSVGIGQISSEVPQNLSASRPQDRQFILSSKKLLLSDSGFYLCAHGQAFGYTFGSGTRLTVV.

There are a few counts of this clone. The chain links TRBV29-1 to TRBJ1-2; D call uncertain. V was clipped by 7 bases and J by 7 bases, with 13 bases between them. Germline values: CDR1 SQVTM, CDR2 ANQGSEA. CDR3 length equals 11 residues. CDR3 loop: CSGRLGAGYTF. For the CDR3, the DNA is TGCAGCGGTCGATTGGGAGCTGGCTACACCTTC.

In DNA, the CDR3 is TGTGCCAGCAGCCCACAGGGGGGACCCGTTTCCTATGGCTACACCTTC. Translation gives CASSPQGGPVSYGYTF. The chain couples TRBV9 to TRBJ1-2; 8 bases line up with TRBD1. CDR3 size: 16 residues. Trimming at V came to 4 bases and at J to 4 bases, leaving 12 bases not matched to a gene. Germline V CDR1 and CDR2: SGDLS, YYNGEE.

Only a few counts were recorded for this clone. The chain has TRBV6-6 and TRBJ2-7, with D maybe TRBD1 (6 bases). CDR3 length equals 14 residues. V was shortened by 0 bases and J by 2 bases, with 8 bases between the two germline ends. The germline gives CDR1 MNHNY, CDR2 SVGAGI (reference sequence). This CDR3 reads CASSYSGQTYEQYF. DNA of the CDR3: TGTGCCAGCAGTTACTCCGGACAGACCTACGAGCAGTACTTC.

The chain employs TRBV5-6 and TRBJ1-2, with TRBD1 as a possible D gene (6 bases). Trimming removed 2 bases from V and 6 bases from J, with 14 bases in between. The germline V gene has CDR1 SGHDT and CDR2 YYEEEE. There are 14 residues in the CDR3. CDR3 region: CASSFGQLEHGYTF. DNA for the CDR3: TGTGCCAGCAGCTTCGGACAGCTTGAACATGGCTACACCTTC.

The chain combines TRBV7-2 with TRBJ2-7; TRBD2 matches at 13 bases. The CDR3 sequence is 15 residues long. CDR1 and CDR2 from the germline V gene are SGHTA and FQGNSA. Germline trimming cut 5 bases from V and 2 bases from J; bases unmatched to any gene: 3. This CDR3 is CASSVLAGGTYEQYF. DNA of the CDR3: TGTGCCAGCAGCGTACTAGCGGGAGGGACCTACGAGCAGTACTTC.

This clone is medium-sized (0.01 to 0.1%). The chain links TRBV2 to TRBJ2-7, with TRBD2 identical over 14 bases. CDR3 length equals 17 residues. V trimming: 0 bases; J trimming: 2 bases; junction bases outside the gene matches: 3. The germline V gene encodes CDR1 SNHLY and CDR2 FYNNEI. The CDR3 DNA follows: TGTGCCAGCAGTGAAGCGACTAGCGGGAGGGCCCCCTACGAGCAGTACTTC. Translation gives CASSEATSGRAPYEQYF.

This clone was counted only a few times. This chain links TRBV29-1 with TRBJ2-1, with 12 bases matching TRBD2. CDR1 and CDR2 (germline): SQVTM, ANQGSEA. The CDR3 is made up of 17 amino acids. V shed 1 base and J 9 bases; nucleotides not matched to a gene: 13. CDR3 sequence (DNA): TGCAGCGTTGAAGTCTCCGTACTAGCGGGAGGAAAGGGTGAGCAGTTCTTC. It translates to CSVEVSVLAGGKGEQFF.

The J gene is TRBJ2-7, the V gene TRBV6-1; 12 nucleotides match TRBD1. The CDR3 runs to 17 residues. Germline CDR1 MNHNS, CDR2 SASEGT. V lost 4 bases, J lost 2 bases, and 9 bases stayed unmatched. CDR3 DNA: TGTGCCAGCAGTGTCGGACGAGGGACAGGGGGCACCTACGAGCAGTACTTC. This encodes CASSVGRGTGGTYEQYF.

The gene calls are TRBV28 and TRBJ1-4; 7 bases match TRBD1. Germline V lookup: CDR1 MDHEN, CDR2 SYDVKM. The CDR3 extends over 15 amino acids. After removal of 5 bases from V and 8 bases from J, the junction contained 11 bases not matched to a gene. CDR3 coding DNA: TGTGCCAGCAGTCCCCCGGGACAGTCTTTCGAAAAACTGTTTTTT. It translates to CASSPPGQSFEKLFF.

The gene calls are TRBV11-2 and TRBJ2-7; possibly TRBD2 for D (6 bases). Germline loops: CDR1 SGHAT, CDR2 FQNNGV. The germline V and J ends were trimmed by 3 bases and 0 bases, with 12 bases remaining between them. The CDR3 has 15 amino acids. CDR3 loop: CASSLGGQNSYEQYF. The CDR3 DNA reads TGTGCCAGCAGCTTGGGGGGTCAGAACTCCTACGAGCAGTACTTC.

This clone has a handful of counts. The chain recombines TRBV5-4 with TRBJ1-6; D remains ambiguous. The CDR3 runs to 14 residues. Trimming stripped 4 bases from V and 9 bases from J, with 14 bases between. CDR1 is SGHNT, CDR2 YYREEE, per germline (reference sequence). For the CDR3, the DNA is TGTGCCAGCAGCCCCAGGAGGCAGGTTTCACCCCTCCACTTT. This encodes CASSPRRQVSPLHF.

There are a few counts of this clone. A read error may produce the germline difference seen at one junction end. J is TRBJ2-1 and V is TRBV7-7; D is perhaps TRBD2 (5 bases). Looked up from germline, CDR1 is SSHAT and CDR2 is FNYEAQ (reference sequence). The CDR3 is 15 amino acids. CDR3 sequence: CASSLARSSYNEQFF. The CDR3 coding sequence is TGTGCTAGCAGCTTAGCGAGGAGCTCCTACAATGAGCAGTTCTTC.

V usage is TRBV11-2 and J usage is TRBJ2-2; D possibly corresponds to TRBD2 (6 bases). V was shortened by 3 bases and J by 8 bases, with 13 bases between the two germline ends. Germline loops: CDR1 SGHAT, CDR2 FQNNGV. The CDR3 consists of 14 residues. CDR3 sequence (DNA): TGTGCCAGCAGCTTCGGGACTCCCCATGGGGAGCTGTTTTTT. Protein: CASSFGTPHGELFF.

This clone was seen a few times. V and J are TRBV5-1 and TRBJ1-3; possible D gene TRBD1, 6 bases. Between the trimmed V and J ends, which lost 4 bases and 6 bases, there was a span of 11 bases. From germline, CDR1 is SGHRS and CDR2 YFSETQ. The CDR3 spans 13 residues. In DNA, the CDR3 is TGCGCCAGCAGCACGGACAGCCTAAACACCATATATTTT. The encoded protein is CASSTDSLNTIYF.

The chain links TRBV15 to TRBJ2-2; possible D gene TRBD1, 5 bases. V was clipped by 0 bases and J by 3 bases, with 11 bases between them. The CDR3 totals 16 residues. Germline V gene sequence: CDR1 LNHNV, CDR2 YYDKDF (reference sequence). Written as DNA, the CDR3 is TGTGCCACCAGCAGAGACCGACAGATTTACACCGGGGAGCTGTTTTTT. It translates to CATSRDRQIYTGELFF.

This clone was detected only a few times. The J gene is TRBJ2-1, the V gene TRBV9; 8 bases map to TRBD1. Unmatched junction bases numbered 5, after V lost 0 bases and J lost 6 bases. CDR3 length: 15 amino acids. The germline V gene has CDR1 SGDLS and CDR2 YYNGEE. CDR3 region: CASSVGQGAPNEQFF. The CDR3 coding sequence is TGTGCCAGCAGCGTAGGTCAGGGGGCGCCCAATGAGCAGTTCTTC.

This clone was picked up a small number of times. V usage is TRBV6-6 and J usage is TRBJ2-7, with D possibly TRBD1 on 5 matching bases. V lost 0 bases, J lost 2 bases, and 8 bases lay in between. CDR1 and CDR2 from the germline V gene are MNHNY and SVGAGI (reference sequence). The CDR3 has 14 residues. CDR3 amino acids: CASSYSRQTYEQYF. The CDR3 nucleotides read TGTGCCAGCAGTTACTCGCGACAGACCTACGAGCAGTACTTC.

The chain has TRBV28 and TRBJ1-2, with 8 positions matching TRBD1. The CDR3 covers 16 residues. Germline values: CDR1 MDHEN, CDR2 SYDVKM. V was pared by 3 bases and J by 4 bases, with 10 bases of the junction left unmatched. In DNA, the CDR3 is TGTGCCAGCAGTTTGCCGGGACAGGTTTTTTTCTATGGCTACACCTTC. Encoded protein: CASSLPGQVFFYGYTF.

The chain has TRBV4-1 and TRBJ1-5; perhaps TRBD1 as D (6 bases). Trimming shortened V by 1 base and J by 5 bases, and 6 bases separated the two germline ends. The CDR3 runs to 13 residues. Germline-derived CDR1 and CDR2 are MGHRA and YSYEKL. The CDR3: CASSQGQDQPQHF. Here the CDR3 DNA reads TGCGCCAGCAGCCAAGGACAGGATCAGCCCCAGCATTTT.

This clone was seen only a few times. The chain links TRBV15 to TRBJ2-5; TRBD2 matches at 15 bases. V lost 6 bases, J lost 1 base, and 6 bases stayed unmatched. The CDR3 runs to 17 residues. CDR1 and CDR2 from the germline V gene are LNHNV and YYDKDF (reference sequence). CDR3 loop: CATSPRTSGRAQETQYF. CDR3 sequence (DNA): TGTGCCACCAGTCCCCGGACTAGCGGGAGGGCCCAAGAGACCCAGTACTTC.

This clone appeared a few times. The chain joins TRBV29-1 to TRBJ2-3; TRBD2 matches at 13 bases. Unmatched junction bases numbered 9, after V lost 6 bases and J lost 0 bases. CDR3 length equals 17 residues. Germline CDR1 reads SQVTM; CDR2 reads ANQGSEA. CDR3 residues: CSVLLAGGRRSTDTQYF. The CDR3 DNA follows: TGCAGCGTGCTACTAGCGGGAGGGCGTCGCAGCACAGATACGCAGTATTTT.

The chain combines TRBV7-2 with TRBJ2-2, with 9 bases that match TRBD2. Germline lookup yields CDR1 SGHTA and CDR2 FQGNSA. V trimming: 4 bases; J trimming: 4 bases; junction bases outside the gene matches: 7. The CDR3 consists of 16 residues. CDR3 DNA sequence: TGTGCCAGCAGCTCGCGATTAGCGGGAGCCACCGGGGAGCTGTTTTTT. This gives the protein CASSSRLAGATGELFF.

A remark on this clone: An end of the junction does not agree with germline; a read error may underlie this. This chain uses TRBV7-7 with TRBJ2-5, with 10 positions matching TRBD1. The CDR3 contains 14 residues. From germline, CDR1 is SSHAT and CDR2 FNYEAQ (reference sequence). CDR3 nucleotide sequence: TGTGCTAGCAGCTTAGGGACAGGGGCAGAGACCCAGTACTTC. Protein: CASSLGTGAETQYF.

This clone was seen a few times. V and J are TRBV4-1 and TRBJ2-1; 9 positions agree with TRBD2. Germline V CDR1 and CDR2: MGHRA, YSYEKL. The length of the CDR3 is 16 residues. V was clipped by 1 base and J by 6 bases; unmatched bases: 7. The CDR3 reads CASSQVVASGVNEQFF. DNA for the CDR3: TGCGCCAGCAGCCAAGTTGTGGCTAGCGGGGTCAATGAGCAGTTCTTC.